The rows below give T cell receptor beta chains drawn from one sample of a study of T-cell reconstitution after alpha-beta-depleted transplantation in children. TCRdb re-analysed the PCR reads in MiXCR, keeping a single row per CDR3 protein. The data contain approximately 350,000 distinct CDR3 sequences, about a tenth of them singletons. The sample here was PBMCs from the stem cell graft donor, taken from the stem cell graft. All receptors derive from a human donor who donated a stem cell graft to a child with acute lymphoblastic leukemia. CDR3s include the opening cysteine and the closing phenylalanine or tryptophan. A D gene is named only where the DNA matches it firmly. A row's size may be missing; if present it is once, few, many or a size class.

d_gene: -
j_gene: TRBJ2-5
v_gene: TRBV9
abundance: few
CDR3aa: CASSVEDTRWETQYF
CDR3nt: TGTGCCAGCAGCGTAGAGGATACCCGGTGGGAGACCCAGTACTTC

d_gene: TRBD2
j_gene: TRBJ2-1
v_gene: TRBV29-1
abundance: few
CDR3aa: CSVVLITSGRAEQFF
CDR3nt: TGCAGCGTTGTTTTAATTACTAGCGGGAGAGCTGAGCAGTTCTTC

d_gene: -
j_gene: TRBJ2-3
v_gene: TRBV19
abundance: -
CDR3aa: CASSIERPGADTQYF
CDR3nt: TGTGCCAGTAGTATAGAACGGCCAGGCGCAGATACGCAGTATTTT

d_gene: -
j_gene: TRBJ2-3
v_gene: TRBV5-1
abundance: many
CDR3aa: CASSLDGKETDTQYF
CDR3nt: TGCGCCAGCAGCTTGGACGGCAAAGAAACAGATACGCAGTATTTT

d_gene: -
j_gene: TRBJ2-7
v_gene: TRBV12-3/TRBV12-4
abundance: many
CDR3aa: CASSFQGGEQYF
CDR3nt: TGTGCCAGCAGTTTCCAGGGTGGCGAGCAGTACTTC

d_gene: TRBD2
j_gene: TRBJ2-3
v_gene: TRBV4-1
abundance: -
CDR3aa: CASSQIPSGSTDTQYF
CDR3nt: TGCGCCAGCAGCCAAATCCCTAGCGGGAGCACAGATACGCAGTATTTT

d_gene: TRBD1
j_gene: TRBJ1-6
v_gene: TRBV30
abundance: few
CDR3aa: CAWSPKDRALHF
CDR3nt: TGTGCCTGGAGTCCTAAGGACAGGGCCCTCCACTTT

d_gene: -
j_gene: TRBJ2-1
v_gene: TRBV4-1
abundance: -
CDR3aa: CASSQQPLLTRGNNEQFF
CDR3nt: TGCGCCAGCAGCCAACAACCTCTCCTTACCAGGGGAAACAATGAGCAGTTCTTC

d_gene: TRBD2
j_gene: TRBJ2-5
v_gene: TRBV7-8
abundance: -
CDR3aa: CAWSGYPIREEETQYF
CDR3nt: TGTGCCTGGAGCGGCTATCCAATCCGGGAGGAAGAGACCCAGTACTTC

d_gene: -
j_gene: TRBJ1-5
v_gene: TRBV4-1
abundance: few
CDR3aa: CASSQIRGQGGVGNQPQHF
CDR3nt: TGCGCCAGCAGCCAAATTAGGGGCCAGGGAGGTGTGGGCAATCAGCCCCAGCATTTT

d_gene: TRBD1
j_gene: TRBJ1-1
v_gene: TRBV3-1
abundance: -
CDR3aa: CASSRDRQGQAFF
CDR3nt: TGTGCCAGCAGCCGCGATCGACAGGGCCAAGCTTTCTTT

d_gene: -
j_gene: TRBJ2-3
v_gene: TRBV5-1
abundance: many
CDR3aa: CASSLELGGPDTQYF
CDR3nt: TGCGCCAGCAGCTTGGAACTTGGAGGGCCAGATACGCAGTATTTT

d_gene: -
j_gene: TRBJ2-5
v_gene: TRBV6-2/TRBV6-3
abundance: -
CDR3aa: CASSGRGSISEVQETQYF
CDR3nt: TGTGCCAGCAGTGGTAGGGGCTCTATTTCGGAAGTCCAAGAGACCCAGTACTTC

d_gene: TRBD2
j_gene: TRBJ2-2
v_gene: TRBV4-3
abundance: few
CDR3aa: CASSQEGRVGELFF
CDR3nt: TGCGCCAGCAGCCAAGAGGGGAGGGTAGGGGAGCTGTTTTTT

d_gene: TRBD1
j_gene: TRBJ2-5
v_gene: TRBV20-1
abundance: -
CDR3aa: CSARLRTGPTVVGPQYF
CDR3nt: TGCAGTGCTAGGCTGAGGACAGGGCCAACGGTGGTTGGGCCCCAGTACTTC

d_gene: -
j_gene: TRBJ2-2
v_gene: TRBV5-1
abundance: -
CDR3aa: CASSLVNGRWNGELFF
CDR3nt: TGCGCCAGCAGCTTGGTCAACGGGAGATGGAACGGGGAGCTGTTTTTT

d_gene: TRBD2
j_gene: TRBJ2-1
v_gene: TRBV29-1
abundance: -
CDR3aa: CSVEGLAGVYNEQFF
CDR3nt: TGCAGCGTTGAGGGACTAGCGGGAGTCTACAATGAGCAGTTCTTC

d_gene: TRBD1
j_gene: TRBJ1-2
v_gene: TRBV5-1
abundance: -
CDR3aa: CASSYVDREDGYTF
CDR3nt: TGCGCCAGCAGCTACGTGGACAGGGAGGATGGCTACACCTTC

d_gene: TRBD2
j_gene: TRBJ2-1
v_gene: TRBV9
abundance: -
CDR3aa: CASSPYFGTSGNEQFF
CDR3nt: TGTGCCAGCAGCCCTTACTTCGGGACTAGCGGCAATGAGCAGTTCTTC

d_gene: TRBD1
j_gene: TRBJ2-6
v_gene: TRBV11-1
abundance: -
CDR3aa: CASSPGQALSGANVLTF
CDR3nt: TGTGCCAGCAGCCCCGGACAGGCCCTCTCTGGGGCCAACGTCCTGACTTTC

d_gene: TRBD1
j_gene: TRBJ2-3
v_gene: TRBV7-9
abundance: few
CDR3aa: CASSLEDRGRSTDTQYF
CDR3nt: TGTGCCAGCAGCTTAGAGGACAGGGGGCGAAGCACAGATACGCAGTATTTT

d_gene: TRBD2
j_gene: TRBJ2-7
v_gene: TRBV20-1
abundance: -
CDR3aa: CSAHSGAGGQYF
CDR3nt: TGCAGTGCTCATAGCGGGGCCGGCGGGCAGTACTTC